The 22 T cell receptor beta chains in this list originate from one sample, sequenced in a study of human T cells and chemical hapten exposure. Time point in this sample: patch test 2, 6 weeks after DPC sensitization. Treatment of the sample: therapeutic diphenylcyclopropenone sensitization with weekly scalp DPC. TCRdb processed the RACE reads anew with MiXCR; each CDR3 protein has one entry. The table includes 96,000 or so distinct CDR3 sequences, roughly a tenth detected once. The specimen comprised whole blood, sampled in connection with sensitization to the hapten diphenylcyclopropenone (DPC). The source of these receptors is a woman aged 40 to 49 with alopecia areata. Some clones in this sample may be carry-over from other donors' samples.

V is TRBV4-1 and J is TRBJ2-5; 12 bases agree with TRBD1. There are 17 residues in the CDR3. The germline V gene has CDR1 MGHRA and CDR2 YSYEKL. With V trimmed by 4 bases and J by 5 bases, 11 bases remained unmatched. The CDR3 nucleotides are TGCGCCAGCAGCCTGGGGACAGGGGGCGGCTCAGGGGAGACCCAGTACTTC. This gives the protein CASSLGTGGGSGETQYF.

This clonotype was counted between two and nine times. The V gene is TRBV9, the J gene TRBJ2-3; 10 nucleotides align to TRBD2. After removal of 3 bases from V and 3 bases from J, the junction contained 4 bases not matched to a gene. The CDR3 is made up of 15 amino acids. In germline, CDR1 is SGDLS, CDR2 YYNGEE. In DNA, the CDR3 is TGTGCCAGCAGCGGGCCTAGCGGGAGAACAGATACGCAGTATTTT. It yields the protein CASSGPSGRTDTQYF.

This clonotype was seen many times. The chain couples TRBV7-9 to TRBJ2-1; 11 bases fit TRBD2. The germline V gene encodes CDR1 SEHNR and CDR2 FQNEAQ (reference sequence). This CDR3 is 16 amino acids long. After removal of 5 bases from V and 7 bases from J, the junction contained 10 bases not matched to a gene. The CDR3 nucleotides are TGTGCCAGCAGCCCCATAGCGGGAGGGCCTTGGAATGAGCAGTTCTTC. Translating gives CASSPIAGGPWNEQFF.

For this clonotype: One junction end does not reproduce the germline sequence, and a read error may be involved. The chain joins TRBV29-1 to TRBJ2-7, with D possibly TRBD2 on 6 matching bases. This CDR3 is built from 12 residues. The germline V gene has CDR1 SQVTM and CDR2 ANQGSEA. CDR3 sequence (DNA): TGCAGCGTTGGCGGGACGGTCTACGAGCGGTACTTC. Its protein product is CSVGGTVYERYF.

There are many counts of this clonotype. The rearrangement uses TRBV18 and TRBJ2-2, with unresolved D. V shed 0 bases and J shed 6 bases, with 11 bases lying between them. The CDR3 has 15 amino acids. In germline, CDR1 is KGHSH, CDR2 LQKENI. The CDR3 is CASSPPEASAGELFF. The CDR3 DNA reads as TGTGCCAGCTCACCACCAGAAGCATCGGCCGGGGAGCTGTTTTTT.

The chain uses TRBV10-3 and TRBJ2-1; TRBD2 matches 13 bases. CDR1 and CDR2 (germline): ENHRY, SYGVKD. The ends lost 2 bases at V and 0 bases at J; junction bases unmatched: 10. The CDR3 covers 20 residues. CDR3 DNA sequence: TGTGCCATCAGTGAGCCCGTGGGACTAGCGGGAAAGAGCTCCTACAATGAGCAGTTCTTC. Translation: CAISEPVGLAGKSSYNEQFF.

The CDR3, as DNA: TGTGCCAGCAGCTTATATAGCGGGGGCTACAATGAGCAGTTCTTC. Translated, it gives CASSLYSGGYNEQFF. This sequence joins TRBV7-2 and TRBJ2-1; the match to TRBD2 covers 9 bases. The germline V gene encodes CDR1 SGHTA and CDR2 FQGNSA. The CDR3 runs to 15 residues. V shed 2 bases, J shed 3 bases, and the junction held 2 bases outside the gene matches.

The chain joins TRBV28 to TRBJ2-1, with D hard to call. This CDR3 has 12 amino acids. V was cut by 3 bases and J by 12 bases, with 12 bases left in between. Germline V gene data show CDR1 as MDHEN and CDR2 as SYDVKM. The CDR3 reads CASSLGPLGQFF. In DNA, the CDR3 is TGTGCCAGCAGTTTGGGCCCTCTAGGGCAGTTCTTC.

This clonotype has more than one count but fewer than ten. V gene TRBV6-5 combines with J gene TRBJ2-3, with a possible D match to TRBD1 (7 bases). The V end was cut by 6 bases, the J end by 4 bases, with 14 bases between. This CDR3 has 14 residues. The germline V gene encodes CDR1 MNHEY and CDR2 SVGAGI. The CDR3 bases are TGTGCCAGCAGGAGGCAGGGGGGAGCAGATACGCAGTATTTT. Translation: CASRRQGGADTQYF.

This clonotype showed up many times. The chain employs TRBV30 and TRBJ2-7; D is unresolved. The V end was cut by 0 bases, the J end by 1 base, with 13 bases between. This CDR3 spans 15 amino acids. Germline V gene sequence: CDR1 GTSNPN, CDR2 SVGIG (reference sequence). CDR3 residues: CAWSVLAARSYEQYF. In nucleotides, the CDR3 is TGTGCCTGGAGTGTTTTGGCAGCCCGATCCTACGAGCAGTACTTC.

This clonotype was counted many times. The CDR3 reads CASSQDPGPEQYF. The CDR3 DNA reads as TGCGCCAGCAGCCAAGATCCGGGACCCGAGCAGTACTTC. The chain carries TRBV4-3 and TRBJ2-7; D might be TRBD1 or TRBD2, each matching 5 bases. Germline V gene sequence: CDR1 LGHNA, CDR2 YSLEER. The CDR3 runs 13 residues. V shed 0 bases and J shed 6 bases, with 9 bases lying between them.

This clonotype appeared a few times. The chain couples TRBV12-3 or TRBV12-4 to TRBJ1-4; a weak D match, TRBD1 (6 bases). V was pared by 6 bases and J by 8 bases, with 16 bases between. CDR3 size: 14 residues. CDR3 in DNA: TGTGCCAGCAGACTCACAGGGACCGGAGAAAAACTGTTTTTT. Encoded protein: CASRLTGTGEKLFF.

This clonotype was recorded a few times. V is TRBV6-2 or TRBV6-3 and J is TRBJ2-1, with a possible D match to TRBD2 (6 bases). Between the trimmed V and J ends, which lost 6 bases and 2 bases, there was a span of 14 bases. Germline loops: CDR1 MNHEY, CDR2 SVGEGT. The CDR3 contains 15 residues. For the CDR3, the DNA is TGTGCCAGCAGGATACGGGAGTTAGCCTACAATGAGCAGTTCTTC. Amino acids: CASRIRELAYNEQFF.

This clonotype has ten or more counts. The chain's CDR3 is CASSPSAGGLNSPLHF. The DNA for the CDR3 is TGTGCCAGCAGCCCGAGCGCGGGGGGCTTGAATTCACCCCTCCACTTT. V usage is TRBV7-2 and J usage is TRBJ1-6; TRBD1 might be the D (6 bases). V lost 5 bases and J lost 7, with 18 bases in between. The germline gives CDR1 SGHTA, CDR2 FQGNSA. CDR3 length equals 16 residues.

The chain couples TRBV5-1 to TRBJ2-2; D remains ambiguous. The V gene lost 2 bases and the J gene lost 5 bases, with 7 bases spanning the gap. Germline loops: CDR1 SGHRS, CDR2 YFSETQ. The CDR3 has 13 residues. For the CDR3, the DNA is TGCGCCAGCAGCTTACAGCCTACCGGGGAGCTGTTTTTT. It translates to CASSLQPTGELFF.

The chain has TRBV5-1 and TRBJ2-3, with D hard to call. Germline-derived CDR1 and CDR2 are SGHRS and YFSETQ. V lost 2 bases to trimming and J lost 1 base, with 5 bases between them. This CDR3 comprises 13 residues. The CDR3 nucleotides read TGCGCCAGCAGCTTCGAGGGCACAGATACGCAGTATTTT. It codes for CASSFEGTDTQYF.

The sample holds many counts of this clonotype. The CDR3 DNA reads as TGTGCCAGCAGCGTAGCCGGGACGCCTGGCTACAATGAGCAGTTCTTC. This gives the protein CASSVAGTPGYNEQFF. The genes are TRBV9 and TRBJ2-1; D is perhaps TRBD1 or TRBD2 (5 bases each). V gave up 0 bases and J gave up 3 bases, with 13 bases separating them. The CDR3 sequence is 16 residues long. From germline, CDR1 is SGDLS and CDR2 YYNGEE.

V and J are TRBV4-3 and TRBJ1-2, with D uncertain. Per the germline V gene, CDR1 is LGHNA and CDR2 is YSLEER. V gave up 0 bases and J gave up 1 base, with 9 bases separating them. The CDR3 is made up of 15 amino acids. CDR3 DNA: TGCGCCAGCAGCCAAGAAGCGCGGATTAACTATGGCTACACCTTC. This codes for CASSQEARINYGYTF.

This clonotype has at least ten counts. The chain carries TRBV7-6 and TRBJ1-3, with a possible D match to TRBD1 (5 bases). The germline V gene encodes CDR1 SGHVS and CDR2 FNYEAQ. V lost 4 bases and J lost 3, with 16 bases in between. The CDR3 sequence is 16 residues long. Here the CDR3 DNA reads TGTGCCAGCAGCTCCCGGACCCAGGGAGATGGAAACACCATATATTTT. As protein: CASSSRTQGDGNTIYF. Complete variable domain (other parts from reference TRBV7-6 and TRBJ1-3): GAGVSQSPRYKVTKRGQDVALRCDPISGHVSLYWYRQALGQGPEFLTYFNYEAQQDKSGLPNDRFSAERPEGSISTLTIQRTEQRDSAMYRCASSSRTQGDGNTIYFGEGSWLTVV.

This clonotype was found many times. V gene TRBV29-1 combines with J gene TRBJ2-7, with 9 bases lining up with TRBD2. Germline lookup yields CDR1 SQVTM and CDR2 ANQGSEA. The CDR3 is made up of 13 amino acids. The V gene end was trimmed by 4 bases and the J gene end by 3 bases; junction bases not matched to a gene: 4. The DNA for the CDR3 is TGCAGCGTTGTAGCGGGGGTACTCTACGAGCAGTACTTC. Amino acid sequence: CSVVAGVLYEQYF.

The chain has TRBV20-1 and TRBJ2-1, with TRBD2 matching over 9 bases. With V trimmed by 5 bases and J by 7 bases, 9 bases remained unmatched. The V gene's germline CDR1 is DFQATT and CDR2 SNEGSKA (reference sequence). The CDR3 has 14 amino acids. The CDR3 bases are TGCAGTGCTTATAGCGGGAGAGGGATAAATGAGCAGTTCTTC. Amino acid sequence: CSAYSGRGINEQFF.

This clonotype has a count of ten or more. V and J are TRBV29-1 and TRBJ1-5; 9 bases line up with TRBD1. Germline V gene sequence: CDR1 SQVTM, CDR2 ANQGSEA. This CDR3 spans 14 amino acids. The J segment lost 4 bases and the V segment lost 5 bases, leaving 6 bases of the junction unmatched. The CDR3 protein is CSVTGTGRNQPQHF. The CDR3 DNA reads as TGCAGCGTTACCGGGACAGGGAGAAATCAGCCCCAGCATTTT.